A selection of T cell receptor beta chains follows, all from one sample in a study of cytomegalovirus exposure and HLA in healthy donors. Produced via immunoSEQ multiplex PCR; TCRdb's table is partial and in-frame only. Of some 120,000 clones listed, roughly 74% are singletons. Sequencing was carried out using PBMCs. The receptors derive from a woman aged 45-65 years in good health and CMV-seropositive. CDR3s include the opening cysteine and the closing phenylalanine or tryptophan. Fields, in order: J gene, D gene, clone size, V gene, CDR3 DNA, CDR3 protein. D genes are given only for firm matches. Clone size, where shown, is once, few, many, or a class for clones that have expanded.

TRBJ1-1 | - | - | TRBV21-1 | TGTGCCAGCACTCCTCGGGGGGAAGCTTTCTTT | CASTPRGEAFF
TRBJ1-2 | - | - | TRBV14 | TGTGCCAGCAGCCAAACACAGGGATACTATGGCTACACCTTC | CASSQTQGYYGYTF
TRBJ1-6 | TRBD1 | - | TRBV27 | TGTGCCAGTACCCGGGACAGGAGCTCCTATAATTCACCCCTCCACTTT | CASTRDRSSYNSPLHF
TRBJ2-3 | TRBD2 | - | TRBV7-9 | TGTGCCAGCAGCTCACCGGGGGGACTAGCGGGGATGACAGATACGCAGTATTTT | CASSSPGGLAGMTDTQYF
TRBJ1-2 | - | - | TRBV4-2 | TGTGCCAGCAGCCAAGCGGAGGTCAGCAACTATGGCTACACCTTC | CASSQAEVSNYGYTF
TRBJ1-5 | - | few | TRBV7-9 | TGTGCCACATCAGGGCCCCCCGAGCCCCAGCATTTT | CATSGPPEPQHF
TRBJ1-6 | - | - | TRBV14 | TGTGCCAGCAGCCCACAGGGTTTTTACAATTCACCCCTCCACTTT | CASSPQGFYNSPLHF
TRBJ2-7 | TRBD2 | - | TRBV29-1 | TGCAGCGCGGGAAGCGGCGGGGGGCGGTACGAGCAGTACTTC | CSAGSGGGRYEQYF
TRBJ2-7 | TRBD1 | once | TRBV5-1 | TGCGCCAGCAGCATACGGACAGGGGGACAGTACGAGCAGTACTTC | CASSIRTGGQYEQYF
TRBJ1-3 | - | few | TRBV10-3 | TGTGCCATCAGGGGCTCTGCTGGAAACACCATATATTTT | CAIRGSAGNTIYF
TRBJ1-2 | - | - | TRBV11-3 | TGTGCCAGCAGCCTCGCCAGGGGCTCCTTGGGGGGCTACACCTTC | CASSLARGSLGGYTF
TRBJ2-1 | - | - | TRBV6-6 | TGTGCCAGCAGTTACACCGGCGGGGGCTCTCAGTTCTTC | CASSYTGGGSQFF
TRBJ1-1 | - | few | TRBV7-9 | TGTGCCAGCAGCTCCCTTCGATGGGAGACTGAAGCTTTCTTT | CASSSLRWETEAFF
TRBJ1-4 | TRBD1 | once | TRBV7-9 | TGTGCCAGCAGCGCCGACAGGGGCGGGAATGAAAAACTGTTTTTT | CASSADRGGNEKLFF
TRBJ2-1 | TRBD2 | - | TRBV11-3 | TGTGCCAGCAGCTTAGGTGGGGGGGCCTACAATGAGCAGTTCTTC | CASSLGGGAYNEQFF
TRBJ2-5 | TRBD2 | few | TRBV6-5 | TGTGCCAGCAGTTACTTCGGTAGCGGGGGCCAAGAGACCCAGTACTTC | CASSYFGSGGQETQYF
TRBJ2-5 | TRBD1 | - | TRBV5-6 | TGTGCCAGCAGCCAGTGGGGACAGGGGGAAAAGACCCAGTACTTC | CASSQWGQGEKTQYF
TRBJ1-5 | - | - | TRBV6-6 | TGTGCCAGCACCTTGGGAGGCAATCAGCCCCAGCATTTT | CASTLGGNQPQHF
TRBJ2-3 | - | - | TRBV11-3 | TGTGCCAGCAGTCCTGGGGCGGATACGCAGTATTTT | CASSPGADTQYF
TRBJ2-5 | - | - | TRBV18 | TGTGCCAGCTCACCACCGACAGCACCTAAAGAGACCCAGTACTTC | CASSPPTAPKETQYF
TRBJ2-7 | TRBD2 | - | TRBV7-9 | TGTGCCAGCAGCTCATTGGGACTAGCGGGGACAAAGTACGCCTACGAGCAGTACTTC | CASSSLGLAGTKYAYEQYF
TRBJ1-5 | - | few | TRBV2 | TGTGCCAGCAGAAGGGGCGGTGAAGGAAGAAATCAGCCCCAGCATTTT | CASRRGGEGRNQPQHF
TRBJ2-1 | TRBD1 | - | TRBV11-3 | TGTGCCAGCAGCCCGAGGGGCACTAGGACAGGTCAAAACAATGAGCAGTTCTTC | CASSPRGTRTGQNNEQFF
TRBJ2-1 | TRBD2 | - | TRBV5-4 | TGTGCCAGCACCGGGACTAGCGGGGTTAACAATGAGCAGTTCTTC | CASTGTSGVNNEQFF
TRBJ1-6 | - | - | TRBV18 | TGTGCCAGCTCACCATACAGCCTAAGCTATGGAGGTAGTTCACCCCTCCACTTT | CASSPYSLSYGGSSPLHF
TRBJ1-2 | - | - | TRBV11-2 | TGTGCCAGCGCTCGGAGGTCTGGCTACACCTTC | CASARRSGYTF
TRBJ2-1 | TRBD2 | - | TRBV7-6 | TGTGCCAGCAGCTCGGGACTAGCGGGGGCTTCCTACAATGAGCAGTTCTTC | CASSSGLAGASYNEQFF
TRBJ2-7 | - | - | TRBV7-9 | TGTGCCAGCAGCCCCAACACAGGGCAGCCCTACGAGCAGTACTTC | CASSPNTGQPYEQYF
TRBJ2-2 | TRBD2 | few | TRBV19 | TGTGCCAGTAGCCGCCAACTAGCGGGGGGCACCGGGGAGCTGTTTTTT | CASSRQLAGGTGELFF
TRBJ2-7 | - | once | TRBV19 | TGTGCCAGTACCGGCGGGGCCTACGAGCAGTACTTC | CASTGGAYEQYF
TRBJ1-6 | - | - | TRBV30 | TGTGCCTGGAGTGTATCCCCAGGGCCCTATAATTCACCCCTCCACTTT | CAWSVSPGPYNSPLHF
TRBJ1-2 | - | once | TRBV30 | TGTGCCTGGAGTGTTGTGAAGGCAGGGAGGATTGGCTACACCTTC | CAWSVVKAGRIGYTF
TRBJ2-3 | TRBD2 | - | TRBV29-1 | TGCAGCGTTGAAGGGGCTAGCGGGGGCACAGATACGCAGTATTTT | CSVEGASGGTDTQYF
TRBJ2-7 | TRBD2 | - | TRBV18 | TGTGCCAGCTCAGCATCGGGGGGGGGATTCTACGAGCAGTACTTC | CASSASGGGFYEQYF
TRBJ1-4 | - | - | TRBV5-6 | TGTGCCAGCCGCTTGGGTCTTCCCCGAGTCTGGGGCGAAAAACTGTTTTTT | CASRLGLPRVWGEKLFF
TRBJ1-1 | - | - | TRBV19 | TGTGCCAGTAGTGTACCGGGTCGAGTGGAAGCTTTCTTT | CASSVPGRVEAFF
TRBJ1-2 | - | few | TRBV30 | TGTGCCTGGAGTGTACGGTCAGGGAACGGCTACACCTTC | CAWSVRSGNGYTF
TRBJ2-3 | - | - | TRBV10-3 | TGTGCCATCAGTGAGGAGGCACTTACGCAGTATTTT | CAISEEALTQYF
TRBJ1-6 | TRBD1 | - | TRBV10-2 | TGCGCCAGCAGTGAGAAGGGACAGGGGGCTAATAATTCACCCCTCCACTTT | CASSEKGQGANNSPLHF
TRBJ2-1 | TRBD2 | - | TRBV7-2 | TGTGCCAGCAGCTTATTCCACGACGCGGGGGAGGAGCAGTTCTTC | CASSLFHDAGEEQFF
TRBJ1-6 | - | - | TRBV7-9 | TGTGCCAGCAGCTTAGAACAGTATAATTCACCCCTCCACTTT | CASSLEQYNSPLHF
TRBJ1-5 | - | few | TRBV5-4 | TGTGCCAGCAGCTCGGACAGTCAGCCCCAGCATTTT | CASSSDSQPQHF
TRBJ2-5 | TRBD1 | - | TRBV5-1 | TGCGCCAGCAGCCCGAACAGGGGCGAGACCCAGTACTTC | CASSPNRGETQYF
TRBJ1-5 | TRBD1 | - | TRBV7-2 | TGTGCCAGCAGCCCGACAGGGGGCAATCAGCCCCAGCATTTT | CASSPTGGNQPQHF
TRBJ2-5 | - | few | TRBV11-2 | TGTGCCAGCAGCCCCGGAGAGAAAGAGACCCAGTACTTC | CASSPGEKETQYF
TRBJ1-2 | - | - | TRBV4-1 | TGCGCCAGCAGCCAAGTGTTCGGCCTCGGGGGAGGCTACACCTTC | CASSQVFGLGGGYTF
TRBJ2-3 | TRBD2 | - | TRBV5-1 | TGCGCAAGCAACATCGGCGGGGGGGGAACAGATACGCAGTATTTT | CASNIGGGGTDTQYF
TRBJ1-1 | - | - | TRBV5-1 | TGCGCCAGCAGCTTATCAGTGAACACTGAAGCTTTCTTT | CASSLSVNTEAFF
TRBJ1-3 | - | - | TRBV6-1 | TGTGCCAGCACTGAAAATTTGGGGGCTAGCGGAAACACCATATATTTT | CASTENLGASGNTIYF
TRBJ2-3 | - | - | TRBV30 | TGTGCCTGGAGTGACCCCCTTTCGTCCGGGGGAGATTTGTCTAGCGCAGATACGCAGTATTTT | CAWSDPLSSGGDLSSADTQYF
TRBJ1-5 | - | - | TRBV12-2 | TGTGCAAGTCGCCGTCGCTCGAGTGGCAATCAGCCCCAGCATTTT | CASRRRSSGNQPQHF